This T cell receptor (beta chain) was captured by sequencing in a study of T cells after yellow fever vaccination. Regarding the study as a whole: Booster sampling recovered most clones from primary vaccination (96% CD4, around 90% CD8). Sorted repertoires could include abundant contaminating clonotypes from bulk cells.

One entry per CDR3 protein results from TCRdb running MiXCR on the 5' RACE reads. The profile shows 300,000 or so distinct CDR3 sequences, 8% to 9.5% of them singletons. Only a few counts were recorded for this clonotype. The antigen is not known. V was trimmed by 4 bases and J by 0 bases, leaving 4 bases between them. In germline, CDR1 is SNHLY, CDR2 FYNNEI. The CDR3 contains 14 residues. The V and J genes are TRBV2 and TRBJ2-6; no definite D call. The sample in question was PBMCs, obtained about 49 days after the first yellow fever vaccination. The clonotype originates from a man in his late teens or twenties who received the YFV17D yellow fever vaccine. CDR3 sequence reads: CASSGPSGANVLTF. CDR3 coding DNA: TGTGCCAGCAGTGGGCCCTCTGGGGCCAACGTCCTGACTTTC. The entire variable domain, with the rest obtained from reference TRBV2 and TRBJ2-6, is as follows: EPEVTQTPSHQVTQMGQEVILRCVPISNHLYFYWYRQILGQKVEFLVSFYNNEISEKSEIFDDQFSVERPDGSNFTLKIRSTKLEDSAMYFCASSGPSGANVLTFGAGSRLTVL.